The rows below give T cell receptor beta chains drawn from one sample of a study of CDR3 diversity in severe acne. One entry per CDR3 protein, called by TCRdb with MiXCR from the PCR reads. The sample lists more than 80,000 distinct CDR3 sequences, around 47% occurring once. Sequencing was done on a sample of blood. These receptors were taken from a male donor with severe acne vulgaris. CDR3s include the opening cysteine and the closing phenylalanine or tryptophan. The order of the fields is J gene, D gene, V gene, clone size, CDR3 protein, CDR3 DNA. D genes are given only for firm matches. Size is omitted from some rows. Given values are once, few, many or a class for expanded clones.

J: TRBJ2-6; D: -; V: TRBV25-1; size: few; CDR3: CASSDGQWQGTGANVLTF; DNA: TGTGCCAGCAGTGACGGTCAGTGGCAGGGGACTGGGGCCAACGTCCTGACTTTC
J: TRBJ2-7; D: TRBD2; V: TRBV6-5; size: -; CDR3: CASSYSGTSGYLAGTGEQYF; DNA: TGTGCCAGCAGTTACTCCGGGACTAGCGGCTACTTAGCGGGAACCGGCGAGCAGTACTTC
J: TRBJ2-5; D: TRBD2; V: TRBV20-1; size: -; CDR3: CSALGLAGRETQYF; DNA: TGCAGTGCGCTGGGACTAGCGGGAAGAGAGACCCAGTACTTC
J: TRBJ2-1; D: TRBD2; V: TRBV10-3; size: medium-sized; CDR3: CAINPGLAGVEQFF; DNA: TGTGCCATCAACCCGGGACTAGCGGGAGTCGAGCAGTTCTTC
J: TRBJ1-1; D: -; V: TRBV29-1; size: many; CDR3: CSVCITDGRANTEAFF; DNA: TGCAGCGTTTGCATAACAGACGGGAGGGCGAACACTGAAGCTTTCTTT
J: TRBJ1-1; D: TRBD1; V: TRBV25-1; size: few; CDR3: CASSETGVQRAEAFF; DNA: TGTGCCAGCAGTGAAACAGGGGTCCAGCGGGCTGAAGCTTTCTTT
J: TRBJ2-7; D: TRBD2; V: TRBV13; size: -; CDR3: CASSLGTSDYEQYF; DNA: TGTGCCAGCAGCCTCGGGACTAGCGACTACGAGCAGTACTTC
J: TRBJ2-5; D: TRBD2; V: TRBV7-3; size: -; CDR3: CASSQGLAGRGETQYF; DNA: TGTGCCAGCAGCCAAGGACTAGCGGGACGCGGAGAGACCCAGTACTTC
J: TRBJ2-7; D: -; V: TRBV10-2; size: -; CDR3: CASSAGVEQYF; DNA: TGCGCCAGCAGTGCAGGGGTCGAGCAGTACTTC
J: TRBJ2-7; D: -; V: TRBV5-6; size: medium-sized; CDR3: CASSLFAGYRAEQYF; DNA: TGTGCCAGCAGCTTGTTTGCGGGCTATCGTGCCGAGCAGTACTTC
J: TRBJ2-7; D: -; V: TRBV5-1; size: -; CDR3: CASSWGYQSEQYF; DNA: TGCGCCAGCAGTTGGGGGTACCAGTCCGAGCAGTACTTC
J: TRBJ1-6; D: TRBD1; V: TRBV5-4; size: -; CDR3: CASSEGTGARGNSPLHF; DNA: TGTGCCAGCAGCGAGGGGACAGGGGCCCGCGGTAATTCACCCCTCCACTTT
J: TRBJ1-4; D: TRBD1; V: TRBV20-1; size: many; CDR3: CSATLPGTAWEKLFF; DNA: TGCAGTGCTACCCTTCCCGGGACAGCGTGGGAAAAACTGTTTTTT
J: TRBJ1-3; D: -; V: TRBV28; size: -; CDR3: CASSRQDHSGNTIYF; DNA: TGTGCCAGCAGCAGACAGGACCACTCTGGAAACACCATATATTTT